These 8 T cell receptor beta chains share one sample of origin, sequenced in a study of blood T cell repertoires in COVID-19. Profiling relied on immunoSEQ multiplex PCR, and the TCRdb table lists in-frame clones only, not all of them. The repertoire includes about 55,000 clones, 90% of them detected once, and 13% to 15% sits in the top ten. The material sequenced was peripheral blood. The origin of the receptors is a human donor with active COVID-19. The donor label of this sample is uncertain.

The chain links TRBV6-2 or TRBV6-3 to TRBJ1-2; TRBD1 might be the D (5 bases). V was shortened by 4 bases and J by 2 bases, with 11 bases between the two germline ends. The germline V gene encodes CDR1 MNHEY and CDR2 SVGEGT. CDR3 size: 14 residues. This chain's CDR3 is CASSWGRANYGYTF. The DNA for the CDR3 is TGTGCCAGCAGTTGGGGCCGGGCGAACTATGGCTACACCTTC.

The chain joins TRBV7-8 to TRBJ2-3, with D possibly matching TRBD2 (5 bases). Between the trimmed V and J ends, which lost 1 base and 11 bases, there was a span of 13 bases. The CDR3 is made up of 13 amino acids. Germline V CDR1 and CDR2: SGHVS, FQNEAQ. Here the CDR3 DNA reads TGTGCCAGCAGCTTAGATTCGCGGGCTTGGCAGTATTTT. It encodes CASSLDSRAWQYF.

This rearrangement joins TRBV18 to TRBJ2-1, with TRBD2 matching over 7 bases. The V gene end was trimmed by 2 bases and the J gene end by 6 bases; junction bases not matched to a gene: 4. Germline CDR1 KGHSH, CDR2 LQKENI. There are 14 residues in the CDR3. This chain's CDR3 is CASSPWTSFNEQFF. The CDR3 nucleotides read TGTGCCAGCTCACCATGGACTAGTTTCAATGAGCAGTTCTTC.

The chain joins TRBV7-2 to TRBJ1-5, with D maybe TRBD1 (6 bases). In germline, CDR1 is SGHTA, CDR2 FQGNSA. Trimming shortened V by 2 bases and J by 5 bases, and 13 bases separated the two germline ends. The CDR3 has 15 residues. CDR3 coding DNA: TGTGCCAGCAGCTTACTCGGGGGGCAAGATCAGCCCCAGCATTTT. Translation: CASSLLGGQDQPQHF.

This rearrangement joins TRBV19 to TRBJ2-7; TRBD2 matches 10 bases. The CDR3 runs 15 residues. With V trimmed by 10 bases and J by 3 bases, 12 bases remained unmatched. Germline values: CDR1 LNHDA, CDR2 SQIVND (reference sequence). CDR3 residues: CATSRLAGDNYEQYF. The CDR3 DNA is TGTGCCACCTCCCGGCTAGCGGGAGATAACTACGAGCAGTACTTC.

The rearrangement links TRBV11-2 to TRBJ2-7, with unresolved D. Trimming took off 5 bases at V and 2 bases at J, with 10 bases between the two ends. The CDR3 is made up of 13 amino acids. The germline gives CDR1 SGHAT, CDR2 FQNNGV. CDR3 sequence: CASSLGPTYEQYF. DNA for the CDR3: TGTGCCAGCAGCCTAGGGCCAACCTACGAGCAGTACTTC.

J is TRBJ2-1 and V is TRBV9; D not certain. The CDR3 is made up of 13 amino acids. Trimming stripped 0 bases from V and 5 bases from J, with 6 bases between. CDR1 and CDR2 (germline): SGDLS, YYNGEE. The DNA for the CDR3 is TGTGCCAGCAGCGTAGGAGGCAACAATGAGCAGTTCTTC. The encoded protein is CASSVGGNNEQFF.

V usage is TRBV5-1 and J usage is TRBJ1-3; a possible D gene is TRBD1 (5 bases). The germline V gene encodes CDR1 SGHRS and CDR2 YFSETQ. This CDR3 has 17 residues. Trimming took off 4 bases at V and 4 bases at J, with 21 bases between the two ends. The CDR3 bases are TGCGCCAGCAGCCCCATTCCCGGGATCGGGGGGGGAAACACCATATATTTT. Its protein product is CASSPIPGIGGGNTIYF.